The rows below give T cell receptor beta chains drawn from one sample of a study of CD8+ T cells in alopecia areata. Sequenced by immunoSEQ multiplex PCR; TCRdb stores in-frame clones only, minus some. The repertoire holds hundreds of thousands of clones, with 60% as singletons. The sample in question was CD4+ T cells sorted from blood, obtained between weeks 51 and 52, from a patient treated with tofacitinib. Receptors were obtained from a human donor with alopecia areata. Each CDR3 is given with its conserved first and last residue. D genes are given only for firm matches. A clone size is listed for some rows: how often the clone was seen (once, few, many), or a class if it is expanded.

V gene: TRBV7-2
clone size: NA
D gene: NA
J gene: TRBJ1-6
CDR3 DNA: TGTGCCAGCAGCTTGCGTGCAAGGAGCTCCTATAATTCACCCCTCCACTTT
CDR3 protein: CASSLRARSSYNSPLHF

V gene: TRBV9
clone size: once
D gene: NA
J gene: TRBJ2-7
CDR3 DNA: TGTGCCAGCAGTACCTCGGAACCCTCCTACGAGCAGTACTTC
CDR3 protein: CASSTSEPSYEQYF

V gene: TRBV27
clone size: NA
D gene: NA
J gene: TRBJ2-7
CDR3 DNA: TGTGCCAGCAGTTATACCCCCAGGAACGAGCAGTACTTC
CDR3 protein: CASSYTPRNEQYF

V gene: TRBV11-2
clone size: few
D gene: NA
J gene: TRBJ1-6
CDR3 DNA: TGTGCCAGCAGCTTAGAACCGGGCAGGGATTCACCCCTCCACTTT
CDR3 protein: CASSLEPGRDSPLHF

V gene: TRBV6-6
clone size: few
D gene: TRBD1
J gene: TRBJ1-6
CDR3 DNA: TGTGCCAGCAGTCCACAGGGGGGGGTTTCACCCCTCCACTTT
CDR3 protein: CASSPQGGVSPLHF

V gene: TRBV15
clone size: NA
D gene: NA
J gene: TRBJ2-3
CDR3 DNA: TGTGCCACCAGCAGAGAGGCGGGTGTCCGGGATACGCAGTATTTT
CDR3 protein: CATSREAGVRDTQYF

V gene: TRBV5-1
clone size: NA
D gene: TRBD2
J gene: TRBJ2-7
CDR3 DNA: TGCGCCAGCAGCTTACCGGGACTAGCGGGGTCGTCTGAGCAGTACTTC
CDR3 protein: CASSLPGLAGSSEQYF

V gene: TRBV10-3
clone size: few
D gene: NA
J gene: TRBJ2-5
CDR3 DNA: TGTGCCATCAGTGATAGGCAGGAGACCCAGTACTTC
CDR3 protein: CAISDRQETQYF

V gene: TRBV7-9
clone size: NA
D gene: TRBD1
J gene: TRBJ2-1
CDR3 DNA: TGTGCCAGCAGCCCGACAGGGATAAATGAGCAGTTCTTC
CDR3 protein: CASSPTGINEQFF

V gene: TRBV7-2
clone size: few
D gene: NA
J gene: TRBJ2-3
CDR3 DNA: TGTGCCAGCAGCCGCCGACAGGGCACAGATACGCAGTATTTT
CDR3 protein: CASSRRQGTDTQYF

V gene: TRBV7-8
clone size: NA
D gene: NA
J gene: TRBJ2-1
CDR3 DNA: TGTGCCAGCAGCTTCCTTCGGGGGTACAATGAGCAGTTCTTC
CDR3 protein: CASSFLRGYNEQFF

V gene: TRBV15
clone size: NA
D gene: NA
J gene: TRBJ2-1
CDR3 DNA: TGTGCCACCAGCAGGGGTGGAACAGCTGTTGATGAGCAGTTCTTC
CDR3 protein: CATSRGGTAVDEQFF

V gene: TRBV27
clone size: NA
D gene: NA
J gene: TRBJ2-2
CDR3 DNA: TGTGCCAGCAGTTCCGTGGGGTTTTACACCGGGGAGCTGTTTTTT
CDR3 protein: CASSSVGFYTGELFF

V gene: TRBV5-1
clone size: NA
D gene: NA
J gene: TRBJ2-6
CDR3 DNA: TGCGCCAGCAGCCCAGGTGGGGCCAACGTCCTGACTTTC
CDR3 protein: CASSPGGANVLTF

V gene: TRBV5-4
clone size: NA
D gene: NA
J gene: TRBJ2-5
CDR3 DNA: TGTGCCAGCAGCTTGAATAGGGGGTACCAAGAGACCCAGTACTTC
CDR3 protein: CASSLNRGYQETQYF

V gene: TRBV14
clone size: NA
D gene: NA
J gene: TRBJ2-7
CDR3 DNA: TGTGCCAGCAGCTTAGACTACGAGCAGTACTTC
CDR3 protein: CASSLDYEQYF

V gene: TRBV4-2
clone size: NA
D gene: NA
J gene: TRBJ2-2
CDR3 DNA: TGTGCCAGCAGCCATGCAGGGAGTGACACCGGGGAGCTGTTTTTT
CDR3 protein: CASSHAGSDTGELFF

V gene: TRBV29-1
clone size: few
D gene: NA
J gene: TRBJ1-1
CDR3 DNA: TGCAGCGTTGAGGTGGACACTGAAATTAAAGCTTTCTTT
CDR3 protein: CSVEVDTEIKAFF

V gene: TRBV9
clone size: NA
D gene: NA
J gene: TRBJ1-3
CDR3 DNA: TGTGCCAGCAGCACTCAGACCTCTGGAAACACCATATATTTT
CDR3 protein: CASSTQTSGNTIYF

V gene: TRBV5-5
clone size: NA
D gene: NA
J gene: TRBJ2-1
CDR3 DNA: TGTGCCAGCAGCTTGGTATCAGGTTTGGGAGACAATGAGCAGTTCTTC
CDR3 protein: CASSLVSGLGDNEQFF

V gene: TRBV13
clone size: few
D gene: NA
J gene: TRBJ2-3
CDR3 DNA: TGTGCCAGCAGTGGGGACTTACACACAGATACGCAGTATTTT
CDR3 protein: CASSGDLHTDTQYF

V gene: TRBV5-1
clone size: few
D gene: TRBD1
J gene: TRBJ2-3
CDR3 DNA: TGCGCCAGCGACCCGGGACAGGGAACAGATACGCAGTATTTT
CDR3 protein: CASDPGQGTDTQYF

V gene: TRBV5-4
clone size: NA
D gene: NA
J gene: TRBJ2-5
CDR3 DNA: TGTGCCAGCAGCTCCGTAGAACAAGAGACCCAGTACTTC
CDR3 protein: CASSSVEQETQYF

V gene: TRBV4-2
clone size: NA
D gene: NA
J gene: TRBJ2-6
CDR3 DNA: TGTGCCAGCAGCCACGGATCGGGTTCTGGGGCCAACGTCCTGACTTTC
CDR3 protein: CASSHGSGSGANVLTF

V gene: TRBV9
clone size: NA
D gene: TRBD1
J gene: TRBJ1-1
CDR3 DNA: TGTGCCAGCAGCGCCCTGGGACCAGGGGGCACTGAAGCTTTCTTT
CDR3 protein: CASSALGPGGTEAFF

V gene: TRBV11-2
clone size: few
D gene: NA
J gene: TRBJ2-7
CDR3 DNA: TGTGCCAGCAGCTTAGTGGGTCAAAACGAGCAGTACTTC
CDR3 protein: CASSLVGQNEQYF

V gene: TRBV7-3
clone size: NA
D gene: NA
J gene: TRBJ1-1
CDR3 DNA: TGTGCCAGCAGCAAGACACCGAACACTGAAGCTTTCTTT
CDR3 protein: CASSKTPNTEAFF

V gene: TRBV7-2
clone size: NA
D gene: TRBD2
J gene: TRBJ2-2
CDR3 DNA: TGTGCCAGCAGCTTAGCGGGGGGGATCGACACCGGGGAGCTGTTTTTT
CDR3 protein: CASSLAGGIDTGELFF

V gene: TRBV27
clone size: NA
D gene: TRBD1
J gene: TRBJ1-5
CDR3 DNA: TGTGCCAGCAGTTTAGGGACAGGGAATCAGCCCCAGCATTTT
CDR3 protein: CASSLGTGNQPQHF